The 20 T cell receptor beta chains below were found in one sample sequenced in a study of Graves' ophthalmopathy and Graves' hyperthyroidism. RNA transcripts provided the template for amplifying TCR beta CDR3 regions. HTBI primers were employed in first-round RT-PCR, then a second-round multiplex PCR followed. TCRdb recomputed calls from the multiplex PCR reads with MiXCR, one row per CDR3 protein. The sample lists about 740,000 distinct CDR3 sequences; 40% were seen once. The specimen was peripheral blood. The receptors shown here come from an adult man with Graves' ophthalmopathy.

The V call is TRBV7-9, the J call TRBJ2-2, with D tentatively TRBD2 (5 bases). The CDR3 has 16 amino acids. V was pared by 5 bases and J by 3 bases, with 16 bases between. In germline, CDR1 is SEHNR, CDR2 FQNEAQ (reference sequence). The CDR3 nucleotides read TGTGCCAGCAGCCAAGATTTTGAGGGTGACACCGGGGAGCTGTTTTTT. This codes for CASSQDFEGDTGELFF.

The chain carries TRBV25-1 and TRBJ2-2; 14 nucleotides match TRBD2. The CDR3 covers 20 residues. V shed 6 bases and J 3 bases; nucleotides not matched to a gene: 15. Germline lookup yields CDR1 MGHDK and CDR2 SYGVNS. The DNA for the CDR3 is TGTGCCAGCAGCTTGGTTCTCGGGACTAGCGGGGGAACGTACACCGGGGAGCTGTTTTTT. Amino acids: CASSLVLGTSGGTYTGELFF.

This clonotype was seen a few times. J is TRBJ2-5 and V is TRBV7-6; D is unclear. Germline loops: CDR1 SGHVS, CDR2 FNYEAQ. The CDR3 loop spans 15 amino acids. Trimming shortened V by 6 bases and J by 5 bases, and 19 bases separated the two germline ends. The CDR3: CASSLDDHRRETQYF. CDR3 bases: TGTGCCAGCAGTTTGGACGATCATCGTCGGGAGACCCAGTACTTC.

The chain couples TRBV29-1 to TRBJ2-7; D might be TRBD2 (6 bases). V was cut by 8 bases and J by 6 bases, with 20 bases left in between. This CDR3 is built from 13 residues. Germline V gene sequence: CDR1 SQVTM, CDR2 ANQGSEA. CDR3 amino acids: CSLNRGIMGEQYF. CDR3 bases: TGCAGCTTAAATCGCGGGATCATGGGCGAGCAGTACTTC.

The rearrangement joins TRBV27 to TRBJ2-7; D gene unclear. In germline, CDR1 is MNHEY, CDR2 SMNVEV (reference sequence). The CDR3 is 15 residues long. V gave up 2 bases and J gave up 4 bases, with 15 bases separating them. Written as DNA, the CDR3 is TGTGCCAGCAGTTTAAATACCGGGCGAAGTTACGAGCAGTACTTC. Protein: CASSLNTGRSYEQYF.

This clonotype was seen a few times. Mismatch with germline at one junction end may stem from a read error. CDR3 loop: CASRRRQGEADTEAFF. CDR3 DNA sequence: TGTGCCAGCAGACGTCGACAGGGGGAAGCGGACACTGAAGCTTTCTTT. This chain uses TRBV10-2 with TRBJ1-1; 9 nucleotides agree with TRBD1. The CDR3 loop spans 16 amino acids. Germline values: CDR1 WSHSY, CDR2 SAAADI.

This clonotype occurred a few times. V gene TRBV20-1 combines with J gene TRBJ1-6, with a tentative D call TRBD1 (6 bases). The CDR3 spans 15 residues. Trimming left V 2 bases short and J 4 bases short, with 12 bases between. The germline gives CDR1 DFQATT, CDR2 SNEGSKA (reference sequence). CDR3 residues: CSARRDNDYNSPLHF. The CDR3 bases are TGCAGTGCTAGAAGGGACAACGATTATAATTCACCCCTCCACTTT.

This clonotype was picked up many times. This chain connects TRBV11-2 to TRBJ2-6, with unresolved D. Germline CDR1 reads SGHAT; CDR2 reads FQNNGV. Between the trimmed V and J ends, which lost 2 bases and 0 bases, there was a span of 5 bases. CDR3 length: 15 residues. The CDR3 region is CASSLYGSGANVLTF. The DNA for the CDR3 is TGTGCCAGCAGCTTATATGGCTCTGGGGCCAACGTCCTGACTTTC.

The rearrangement uses TRBV4-1 and TRBJ1-3; D gene uncertain. V was pared by 0 bases and J by 0 bases, with 15 bases between. CDR3 length: 18 residues. The germline V gene encodes CDR1 MGHRA and CDR2 YSYEKL. The CDR3 DNA reads as TGCGCCAGCAGCCAAGATGTTCGTGACCGATACTCTGGAAACACCATATATTTT. Amino acid sequence: CASSQDVRDRYSGNTIYF.

This clonotype was seen repeatedly, ten times or more. The chain couples TRBV7-8 to TRBJ2-5, with a tentative D call TRBD1 (5 bases). In germline, CDR1 is SGHVS, CDR2 FQNEAQ. The germline V and J ends were trimmed by 5 bases and 3 bases, with 13 bases remaining between them. The CDR3 consists of 14 residues. CDR3 region: CASSPRQLKETQYF. In DNA form, the CDR3 reads TGTGCCAGCAGCCCTCGACAGTTAAAAGAGACCCAGTACTTC.

The rearrangement links TRBV7-9 to TRBJ1-5, with D tentatively TRBD1 (5 bases). V gave up 2 bases and J gave up 8 bases, with 13 bases separating them. The CDR3 consists of 14 residues. Germline V gives CDR1 SEHNR, CDR2 FQNEAQ (reference sequence). This CDR3 reads CASSLKGIREPQHF. For the CDR3, the DNA is TGTGCCAGCAGCTTAAAAGGGATCAGGGAGCCCCAGCATTTT.

The chain uses TRBV9 and TRBJ2-5; TRBD2 might be the D (5 bases). Germline loops: CDR1 SGDLS, CDR2 YYNGEE. V was pared by 1 base and J by 10 bases, with 8 bases between. The CDR3 covers 11 residues. The CDR3 loop is CASSVYGNQYF. CDR3 DNA: TGTGCCAGCAGCGTATACGGGAACCAGTACTTC.

Points on this clonotype: A much larger clone lies a single base off, so this may be a read error. The chain employs TRBV7-9 and TRBJ1-1; D is possibly TRBD1 (5 bases). From germline, CDR1 is SEHNR and CDR2 FQNEAQ (reference sequence). The CDR3 has 12 residues. V lost 6 bases to trimming and J lost 8 bases, with 13 bases between them. The CDR3 is CASRPGATEAFF. The CDR3 bases are TGTGCCAGCAGACCCGGGGCAACAGAAGCTTTCTTT.

The chain couples TRBV9 to TRBJ1-3; maybe TRBD1 (5 bases). V was pared by 6 bases and J by 1 base, with 11 bases between. CDR1 is SGDLS and CDR2 is YYNGEE in the germline V gene. The CDR3 totals 14 residues. The CDR3 loop is CASIAQGSGNTIYF. The CDR3 DNA follows: TGTGCCAGCATCGCTCAGGGTTCTGGAAACACCATATATTTT.

The sample holds a few counts of this clonotype. The genes are TRBV12-3 or TRBV12-4 and TRBJ1-4; D not certain. The CDR3 totals 15 residues. V was pared by 1 base and J by 4 bases, with 10 bases between. CDR3 sequence: CASSLEGLGNEKLFF. The CDR3 DNA sequence: TGTGCCAGCAGTTTAGAAGGGTTGGGTAATGAAAAACTGTTTTTT.

In this sample, this clonotype turned up a few times. V gene TRBV12-3 or TRBV12-4 combines with J gene TRBJ2-7; 12 nucleotides agree with TRBD1. The V and J ends lost 4 bases and 5 bases, in that order; junction bases with no gene match: 9. This CDR3 has 16 amino acids. For the CDR3, the DNA is TGTGCCAGCAGTTCGTGGGACGGGACAGGGGGCCACGAGCAGTACTTC. It is translated as CASSSWDGTGGHEQYF.

The V gene is TRBV7-2, the J gene TRBJ1-1; tentatively, D is TRBD1 (5 bases). This CDR3 spans 14 amino acids. Deletions cut 6 bases from V and 5 bases from J, with 16 bases between. Germline V gene lookup returns CDR1 SGHTA and CDR2 FQGNSA. CDR3 nucleotides: TGTGCCAGCAGAATGGGGGGGGATCGGACTGAAGCTTTCTTT. Translation: CASRMGGDRTEAFF.

This clonotype was seen more than once but under ten times. The chain couples TRBV5-6 to TRBJ2-7; D might be TRBD2 (5 bases). Germline CDR1 is SGHDT and CDR2 is YYEEEE. V was shortened by 5 bases and J by 5 bases, with 14 bases between the two germline ends. The CDR3 spans 13 residues. The CDR3 here is CASSRGRSNEQYF. CDR3 DNA sequence: TGTGCCAGCAGTCGCGGGCGTTCCAACGAGCAGTACTTC.

CDR3 amino acids: CASSVWRASGELFF. CDR3 coding DNA: TGTGCCAGCAGCGTTTGGCGGGCGTCCGGGGAGCTGTTTTTT. V and J are TRBV7-9 and TRBJ2-2; a possible D gene is TRBD2 (5 bases). CDR3 size: 14 residues. Trimming removed 5 bases from V and 6 bases from J, with 13 bases in between. CDR1 is SEHNR, CDR2 FQNEAQ, per germline (reference sequence).

This clonotype was seen a single time. A read error may produce the germline difference seen at one junction end. The chain is built from TRBV19 and TRBJ1-5, with TRBD1 identical over 8 bases. CDR1 and CDR2 from the germline V gene are LNHDA and SQIVND (reference sequence). This CDR3 has 15 residues. The CDR3 region is CSRSITGGGSQPQHF. As DNA, the CDR3 is TGTTCCAGAAGTATCACAGGGGGTGGCAGTCAGCCCCAGCATTTT.